These 24 T cell receptor beta chains were all obtained from the same sample, sequenced in a study of radiation and T cells in renal cell carcinoma (dated by TCRdb to 2020 to 2022). The library was built by means of the immunoSEQ multiplex PCR assay. TCRdb limited this immuneACCESS table to in-frame rearrangements with V and J called. A share of clones is missing; checked studies link under half to unresolved V genes, and the rest is unexplained. The sample yields around 16,000 clones; roughly 50% were counted once. The ten largest account for less than 50% of the sample. What the time point label conveys for this sample: tumor resected at nephrectomy. The sample's treatment or condition label, decoded: 15 Gy SBRT to primary tumor, nephrectomy 4 weeks later. The specimen comprised tumor tissue, sampled from a patient whose treatment included radiotherapy and nephrectomy. The origin of the receptors is a woman aged 55 to 70 with renal cell carcinoma.

This sequence joins TRBV5-4 and TRBJ2-1; TRBD1 might be the D (6 bases). Trimming removed 3 bases from V and 6 bases from J, with 10 bases in between. The germline CDR1 and CDR2 sequences are SGHNT and YYREEE (reference sequence). This CDR3 comprises 13 residues. The CDR3 nucleotides read TGTGCCAGCAGCTGGGACATGGCCAATGAGCAGTTCTTC. Translating gives CASSWDMANEQFF.

A few counts support this clone. The chain links TRBV28 to TRBJ1-2; tentative D call: TRBD1 (5 bases). The V end was cut by 6 bases, the J end by 8 bases, with 13 bases between. Germline CDR1 reads MDHEN; CDR2 reads SYDVKM. The CDR3 runs 12 residues. The CDR3 protein is CASRVPDSGYTF. CDR3 nucleotides: TGTGCCAGCAGAGTACCCGACAGCGGCTACACCTTC.

The genes are TRBV28 and TRBJ2-2; tentative D call: TRBD1 (5 bases). This CDR3 comprises 17 residues. Germline V gene sequence: CDR1 MDHEN, CDR2 SYDVKM. Trimming removed 5 bases at V and 1 base at J, with 17 bases between. CDR3 protein: CASSMPGHIGNTGELFF. The CDR3 DNA reads as TGTGCCAGCAGTATGCCCGGACATATCGGGAACACCGGGGAGCTGTTTTTT.

This clone came up a few times. At one end, the junction sequence differs from germline, possibly due to a read error. The chain joins TRBV7-7 to TRBJ2-5, with 7 bases lining up with TRBD2. The CDR3 extends over 16 amino acids. Germline V gene data show CDR1 as SSHAT and CDR2 as FNYEAQ (reference sequence). The CDR3 DNA follows: TGTGCTAGCAGCTTACACCCAGGTAGCGGGCAAGAGACCCAGTACTTC. Amino acid sequence: CASSLHPGSGQETQYF. Based on the CDR3 plus reference TRBV7-7 and TRBJ2-5, the full variable domain is GAGVSQSPRYKVTKRGQDVTLRCDPISSHATLYWYQQALGQGPEFLTYFNYEAQPDKSGLPSDRFSAERPEGSISTLTIQRTEQRDSAMYRCASSLHPGSGQETQYFGPGTRLLVL.

This chain uses TRBV9 with TRBJ2-2; D could derive from TRBD1 or TRBD2 (6 bases each). The CDR3 sequence is 16 residues long. The germline gives CDR1 SGDLS, CDR2 YYNGEE. Trimming shortened V by 0 bases and J by 2 bases, and 11 bases separated the two germline ends. CDR3 loop: CASSVAGGLNTGELFF. CDR3 nucleotide sequence: TGTGCCAGCAGCGTAGCTGGGGGGCTTAACACCGGGGAGCTGTTTTTT.

The chain employs TRBV4-1 and TRBJ2-7, with D perhaps TRBD1 or TRBD2 (6 bases each). The CDR3 is 15 amino acids. V was pared by 1 base and J by 3 bases, with 13 bases between. CDR1 and CDR2 (germline): MGHRA, YSYEKL. Here the CDR3 DNA reads TGCGCCAGCAGCCAAGGTGCCAGGGGACTCTACGAGCAGTACTTC. Its translation: CASSQGARGLYEQYF.

By sample fraction, this clone is large. Other DNA sequences within the sample encode an identical CDR3. The chain couples TRBV30 to TRBJ1-1; D not certain. This CDR3 contains 12 residues. Deletions cut 3 bases from V and 1 base from J, with 6 bases between. CDR1 GTSNPN and CDR2 SVGIG come from the germline V gene (reference sequence). Here the CDR3 DNA reads TGTGCCTGGAGAGGGCGGAACACTGAAGCTTTCTTT. As protein: CAWRGRNTEAFF.

This chain joins TRBV7-2 and TRBJ1-1, with D unclear. Trimming left V 5 bases short and J 4 bases short, with 17 bases between. Germline V CDR1 and CDR2: SGHTA, FQGNSA. This CDR3 comprises 15 residues. Here the CDR3 reads CASSPLVGGSTEAFF. The CDR3 bases are TGTGCCAGCAGCCCCCTAGTCGGAGGAAGCACTGAAGCTTTCTTT.

In this sample, this clone turned up a few times. The chain couples TRBV6-5 to TRBJ1-5; the D is unclear. CDR1 is MNHEY, CDR2 SVGAGI, per germline. Trimming cost V 7 bases and J 5 bases, with 12 bases left between them. There are 13 residues in the CDR3. CDR3 nucleotide sequence: TGTGCCAGCACCTGGGCCCGATATCAGCCCCAGCATTTT. Translated, it gives CASTWARYQPQHF.

V and J are TRBV5-4 and TRBJ2-6; D perhaps matches TRBD1 (6 bases). Trimming removed 4 bases from V and 2 bases from J, with 13 bases in between. The CDR3 contains 16 residues. In germline, CDR1 is SGHNT, CDR2 YYREEE (reference sequence). The CDR3 DNA reads as TGTGCCAGCAGCACGAAACAGGGAGCTGGGGCCAACGTCCTGACTTTC. This sequence encodes CASSTKQGAGANVLTF.

This clone was seen a single time. This chain joins TRBV5-5 and TRBJ1-6; a possible D gene is TRBD1 (6 bases). Germline V gene lookup returns CDR1 SGHKS and CDR2 YYEKEE (reference sequence). The CDR3 runs 14 residues. Trimming cost V 4 bases and J 12 bases, with 17 bases left between them. Here the CDR3 reads CASSPDRTWGPLHF. The DNA for the CDR3 is TGTGCCAGCAGCCCCGACAGGACTTGGGGACCCCTCCACTTT.

This chain links TRBV2 with TRBJ1-5; D is perhaps TRBD1 (6 bases). The length of the CDR3 is 14 residues. The germline gives CDR1 SNHLY, CDR2 FYNNEI. V lost 7 bases and J lost 2, with 12 bases in between. The CDR3 region has the DNA TGTGCCAGCAAGCGATCAGGGGGCAATCAGCCCCAGCATTTT. Its protein is CASKRSGGNQPQHF.

This clone was found a few times. The V call is TRBV19, the J call TRBJ1-4; D may be TRBD1 (6 bases). The CDR3 consists of 14 residues. The germline CDR1 and CDR2 sequences are LNHDA and SQIVND (reference sequence). Deletions cut 6 bases from V and 3 bases from J, with 11 bases between. This CDR3 reads CASSLGGSNEKLFF. The CDR3 DNA follows: TGTGCCAGTAGCCTTGGGGGCTCTAATGAAAAACTGTTTTTT.

This clone was detected ten times or more. The CDR3 is CASSPGPRTGGKETQYF. The CDR3 DNA follows: TGCGCCAGCAGCCCAGGACCAAGGACAGGGGGCAAAGAGACCCAGTACTTC. This rearrangement joins TRBV5-1 to TRBJ2-5; 11 bases align to TRBD1. The CDR3 contains 17 residues. Germline V lookup: CDR1 SGHRS, CDR2 YFSETQ. The V gene end was trimmed by 4 bases and the J gene end by 3 bases; junction bases not matched to a gene: 11.

V usage is TRBV10-3 and J usage is TRBJ1-1; 8 nucleotides line up with TRBD1. Looked up from germline, CDR1 is ENHRY and CDR2 is SYGVKD. This CDR3 is 14 amino acids long. Trimming took 3 bases from V and 6 from J; bases not matched to a gene: 6. CDR3 sequence: CAISDLTGEAEAFF. The CDR3 DNA is TGTGCCATCAGTGACTTGACAGGGGAGGCTGAAGCTTTCTTT.

In this sample, this clone turned up a few times. The V call is TRBV11-2, the J call TRBJ2-4, with TRBD1 identical over 7 bases. V lost 4 bases to trimming and J lost 6 bases; unmatched junction nucleotides: 6. Per the germline V gene, CDR1 is SGHAT and CDR2 is FQNNGV. CDR3 length: 14 residues. The CDR3 bases are TGTGCCAGCAGCTCACGGGACAGACTAAACATTCAGTACTTC. It specifies CASSSRDRLNIQYF.

Comments on this clone: One end of the junction does not line up with germline, which may come from a read error. This chain links TRBV10-3 with TRBJ2-5; D gene ambiguous. The CDR3 sequence is 14 residues long. Germline-derived CDR1 and CDR2 are ENHRY and SYGVKD. The CDR3 DNA reads as TGTGCCAGCAGTTACTCAATTCGGGAAGAGACCCAGTACTTC. This encodes CASSYSIREETQYF.

This rearrangement joins TRBV2 to TRBJ1-5; no clear D gene. The CDR3 is 15 residues long. The V gene lost 2 bases and the J gene lost 2 bases, with 10 bases spanning the gap. The V gene's germline CDR1 is SNHLY and CDR2 FYNNEI. CDR3 nucleotide sequence: TGTGCCAGCAGTGAAATCGGGCAAGGCAATCAGCCCCAGCATTTT. This codes for CASSEIGQGNQPQHF.

In its sample, this clone was seen a few times. The rearrangement links TRBV30 to TRBJ1-1; possibly TRBD1 for D (6 bases). Germline CDR1 is GTSNPN and CDR2 is SVGIG (reference sequence). The CDR3 totals 14 residues. V was pared by 0 bases and J by 4 bases, with 12 bases between. The CDR3 DNA reads TGTGCCTGGAGTGTAGGGGGGACACCCACTGAAGCTTTCTTT. Translating it yields CAWSVGGTPTEAFF. The entire variable domain, with the rest obtained from reference TRBV30 and TRBJ1-1, is as follows: SQTIHQWPATLVQPVGSPLSLECTVEGTSNPNLYWYRQAAGRGLQLLFYSVGIGQISSEVPQNLSASRPQDRQFILSSKKLLLSDSGFYLCAWSVGGTPTEAFFGQGTRLTVV.

This clone has only a few counts. The chain is built from TRBV2 and TRBJ2-7; D might be TRBD1 or TRBD2, each matching 6 bases. V gave up 10 bases and J gave up 0 bases, with 13 bases separating them. In germline, CDR1 is SNHLY, CDR2 FYNNEI. The CDR3 covers 13 residues. This CDR3 reads CATGQRASYEQYF. The CDR3, as DNA: TGTGCCACCGGACAGCGGGCCTCCTACGAGCAGTACTTC.

The V call is TRBV27, the J call TRBJ1-1, with D uncertain. Germline V gene data show CDR1 as MNHEY and CDR2 as SMNVEV (reference sequence). The CDR3 loop spans 13 amino acids. V gave up 2 bases and J gave up 6 bases, with 10 bases separating them. CDR3 sequence reads: CASSLVLTAEAFF. CDR3 sequence (DNA): TGTGCCAGCAGTTTAGTGTTGACGGCTGAAGCTTTCTTT.

The chain combines TRBV5-4 with TRBJ2-7, with a weak D call TRBD1 (6 bases). Germline loops: CDR1 SGHNT, CDR2 YYREEE (reference sequence). This CDR3 is 14 amino acids long. V was pared by 0 bases and J by 1 base, with 8 bases between. CDR3: CASSLGGQSYEQYF. In DNA, the CDR3 is TGTGCCAGCAGCTTGGGAGGACAGTCCTACGAGCAGTACTTC.

The rearrangement joins TRBV4-1 to TRBJ2-7, with D tentatively TRBD2 (6 bases). Germline V gene sequence: CDR1 MGHRA, CDR2 YSYEKL. The CDR3 consists of 16 residues. Trimming pared 0 bases from V and 0 bases from J, leaving 12 bases between. The CDR3 coding sequence is TGCGCCAGCAGCCAAGATGAGGAGCGGGCCTCCTACGAGCAGTACTTC. Protein: CASSQDEERASYEQYF.

This clone was counted ten times or more. The chain couples TRBV4-2 to TRBJ2-7; 14 bases are shared with TRBD2. Germline loops: CDR1 LGHNA, CDR2 YNFKEQ. V shed 3 bases, J shed 1 base, and the junction held 17 bases outside the gene matches. This CDR3 is 21 amino acids long. CDR3 in amino acids: CASSQFASWTSGRTLSYEQYF. The CDR3, as DNA: TGTGCCAGCAGCCAGTTCGCTTCATGGACTAGCGGGAGGACACTGTCCTACGAGCAGTACTTC.